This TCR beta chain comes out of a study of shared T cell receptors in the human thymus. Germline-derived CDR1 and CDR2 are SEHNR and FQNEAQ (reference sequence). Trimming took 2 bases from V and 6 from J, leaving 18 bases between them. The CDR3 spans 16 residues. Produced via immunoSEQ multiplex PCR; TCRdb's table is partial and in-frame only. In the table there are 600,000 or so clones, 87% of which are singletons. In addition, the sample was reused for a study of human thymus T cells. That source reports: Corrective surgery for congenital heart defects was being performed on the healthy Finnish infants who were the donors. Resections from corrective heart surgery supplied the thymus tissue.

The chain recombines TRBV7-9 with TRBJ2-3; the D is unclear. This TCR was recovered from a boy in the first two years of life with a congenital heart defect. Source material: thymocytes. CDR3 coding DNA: TGTGCCAGCAGCTTATTCCGACTCTTAGTGTTGGATACGCAGTATTTT. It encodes CASSLFRLLVLDTQYF.